This is a list of T cell receptor beta chains from one sample in a study of shared clonotypes between healthy human individuals. The data were produced by immunoSEQ multiplex PCR, yet TCRdb's version contains in-frame clones alone and is incomplete. Of millions of clones in the sample, around nine tenths are singletons; the top ten hold around 0.15%. Material: naive CD4+ T cells sorted from blood. The receptors derive from a man aged 18 to 30 in good health. Both conserved end residues are part of each CDR3.

V,length,J,CDR3
TRBV19,15,TRBJ2-7,CASSLQLIGSYEQYF
TRBV11-3,13,TRBJ2-7,CASSLNPQAEQYF
TRBV10-3,17,TRBJ2-2,CAILTGLAGTGTGELFF
TRBV7-9,15,TRBJ2-3,CASSFRDRDTDTQYF
TRBV19,16,TRBJ2-7,CASSPTSGQGNYEQYF
TRBV11-2,12,TRBJ1-2,CASSPGAAGYTF
TRBV5-1,17,TRBJ2-7,CASSPNTPPGQGYEQYF
TRBV7-9,13,TRBJ1-1,CASSLVGPVGAFF
TRBV7-9,13,TRBJ2-5,CASSLSGEETQYF
TRBV7-2,13,TRBJ1-1,CASSLGPQAEAFF
TRBV9,17,TRBJ2-3,CASSPLSSGRSTDTQYF
TRBV6-1,12,TRBJ1-3,CASRSSGNTIYF
TRBV7-2,17,TRBJ2-1,CASSSYSGRASYNEQFF
TRBV11-2,13,TRBJ1-1,CASSLRGFVEAFF
TRBV9,13,TRBJ2-5,CASSVASLETQYF
TRBV9,15,TRBJ2-7,CASSVGSGTSYEQYF
TRBV30,11,TRBJ2-2,CAWRNTGELFF
TRBV10-1,15,TRBJ2-3,CASSESRRDTDTQYF
TRBV7-9,15,TRBJ1-5,CASSLGAGHNQPQHF
TRBV2,12,TRBJ1-1,CASSAQNTEAFF
TRBV6-1,13,TRBJ2-3,CASSGTGLDTQYF
TRBV9,14,TRBJ2-7,CASSSRTGSYEQYF